These 17 T cell receptor beta chains came from one sample sequenced in a study of vaccination and CD4 T cells after COVID-19. Cultured CD4+ T cell DNA was sequenced using the Oncomine TCR Beta short-read assay. TCRdb reprocessed the PCR reads via MiXCR and lists one record per CDR3 protein. This table holds 15,000 to 20,000 distinct CDR3 sequences, around 50% found once. Their target antigens are unknown. Specified time point: late sampling 161 to 241 days after vaccination in a few convalescent patients. Sample treatment: approximately 11-day PBMC culture with coronavirus spike peptide pools or control peptides (ViraFEST assay). The input for sequencing was CD4+ T cells from blood, cultured in vitro, taken about 7 months after SARS-CoV-2 vaccination. Receptor source: a human donor who had recovered from COVID-19.

The chain is built from TRBV19 and TRBJ1-5; D not resolved. The V and J ends lost 4 bases and 5 bases respectively, with 9 bases between them. Germline V gene data show CDR1 as LNHDA and CDR2 as SQIVND (reference sequence). The CDR3 consists of 13 residues. The CDR3 reads CASSKGRDQPQHF. DNA of the CDR3: TGTGCCAGTAGTAAAGGGCGAGATCAGCCCCAGCATTTT.

V usage is TRBV7-2 and J usage is TRBJ2-1; 11 bases line up with TRBD2. The CDR3 covers 15 residues. CDR1 and CDR2 from the germline V gene are SGHTA and FQGNSA. The V gene end was trimmed by 5 bases and the J gene end by 7 bases; junction bases not matched to a gene: 7. CDR3 in amino acids: CASSTPSGGTNEQFF. The CDR3, as DNA: TGTGCCAGCAGCACTCCTAGCGGGGGGACGAATGAGCAGTTCTTC.

This sequence joins TRBV20-1 and TRBJ2-7, with 9 nucleotides matching TRBD2. The germline V gene encodes CDR1 DFQATT and CDR2 SNEGSKA (reference sequence). The length of the CDR3 is 19 residues. V was pared by 1 base and J by 0 bases, with 16 bases of the junction left unmatched. CDR3 DNA: TGCAGTGCTAGAGTACCAGCGGGAGGAGGGTTGAGGAGCTCCTACGAGCAGTACTTC. Translating gives CSARVPAGGGLRSSYEQYF.

V and J are TRBV6-4 and TRBJ2-5, with D maybe TRBD2 (7 bases). V dropped 7 bases and J dropped 4 bases, with 22 bases sitting between them. This CDR3 comprises 16 residues. Germline CDR1 MRHNA, CDR2 SNTAGT. CDR3 DNA: TGTGCCAGCACCGTGGGGGGGCAGGGGACACGAGAGACCCAGTACTTC. Protein: CASTVGGQGTRETQYF.

V is TRBV11-1 and J is TRBJ1-6, with 10 bases identical to TRBD1. Germline CDR1 SGHAT, CDR2 FQDESV (reference sequence). With 3 bases clipped from V and 5 bases from J, the junction kept 1 base outside the gene matches. The CDR3 sequence is 15 residues long. DNA of the CDR3: TGTGCCAGCAGCTTTGGGACAGGGGATAATTCACCCCTCCACTTT. Amino acid sequence: CASSFGTGDNSPLHF.

The CDR3 DNA reads as TGTGCCAGCAGTTACCTCAGACCGGGGTGGGGGATGAACACTGAAGCTTTCTTT. Its protein product is CASSYLRPGWGMNTEAFF. This rearrangement joins TRBV6-5 to TRBJ1-1; D perhaps matches TRBD1 (5 bases). Germline CDR1 MNHEY, CDR2 SVGAGI. CDR3 size: 18 residues. Trimming took off 2 bases at V and 0 bases at J, with 19 bases between the two ends.

The chain joins TRBV11-2 to TRBJ2-7; D is possibly TRBD2 (7 bases). V was pared by 6 bases and J by 11 bases, with 23 bases between. The V gene's germline CDR1 is SGHAT and CDR2 FQNNGV. This CDR3 comprises 14 residues. The CDR3: CASRPLGGEGDEYF. The CDR3 region has the DNA TGTGCCAGCAGACCCTTGGGGGGGGAGGGGGACGAGTACTTC. The entire variable domain, with the rest obtained from reference TRBV11-2 and TRBJ2-7, is as follows: EAGVAQSPRYKIIEKRQSVAFWCNPISGHATLYWYQQILGQGPKLLIQFQNNGVVDDSQLPKDRFSAERLKGVDSTLKIQPAKLEDSAVYLCASRPLGGEGDEYFGPGTRLTVT.

This clonotype turned up a few times. The rearrangement joins TRBV19 to TRBJ2-5; 16 nucleotides align to TRBD2. J lost 5 bases, V lost 4 bases, and 4 bases had no gene match. The germline CDR1 and CDR2 sequences are LNHDA and SQIVND (reference sequence). The length of the CDR3 is 16 residues. The CDR3 nucleotides read TGTGCCAGTAGTAGGGGGACTAGCGGGAGGGTTGAGACCCAGTACTTC. Translated, it gives CASSRGTSGRVETQYF.

This clonotype ranks as medium-sized (0.01 to 0.1%). The chain carries TRBV7-9 and TRBJ2-2; no firm D call. The CDR3 is 15 amino acids. Germline loops: CDR1 SEHNR, CDR2 FQNEAQ (reference sequence). Trimming removed 3 bases at V and 0 bases at J, with 8 bases between. The CDR3 region is CASSFLNANTGELFF. Here the CDR3 DNA reads TGTGCCAGCAGCTTCCTCAACGCGAACACCGGGGAGCTGTTTTTT.

V usage is TRBV10-3 and J usage is TRBJ2-7; TRBD2 agrees at 8 bases. J was trimmed by 2 bases and V by 4 bases; bases with no gene match: 7. From germline, CDR1 is ENHRY and CDR2 SYGVKD. The CDR3 sequence is 15 residues long. CDR3 sequence: CAISGQLAGTYEQYF. CDR3 nucleotide sequence: TGTGCCATCAGTGGGCAGCTAGCGGGTACCTACGAGCAGTACTTC.

This clonotype was counted between two and nine times. This sequence joins TRBV7-2 and TRBJ2-7; D not resolved. The CDR3 loop spans 13 amino acids. The V and J ends lost 4 bases and 9 bases respectively, with 16 bases between them. Germline V gene lookup returns CDR1 SGHTA and CDR2 FQGNSA. The CDR3 here is CASSSSPGPPQYF. The CDR3 DNA reads TGTGCCAGCAGCTCATCCCCCGGGCCCCCGCAGTACTTC.

The chain recombines TRBV20-1 with TRBJ2-5, with D perhaps TRBD2 (5 bases). CDR1 is DFQATT and CDR2 is SNEGSKA in the germline V gene (reference sequence). The CDR3 is 17 residues long. V lost 0 bases and J 0 bases, leaving 17 bases between the germline ends. The CDR3 loop reads CSARDDTGWVYQETQYF. CDR3 DNA: TGCAGTGCTAGAGATGACACGGGGTGGGTTTACCAAGAGACCCAGTACTTC.

J is TRBJ1-6 and V is TRBV6-5, with no clear D. V was clipped by 0 bases and J by 7 bases, with 10 bases between them. The CDR3 spans 15 residues. CDR1 is MNHEY, CDR2 SVGAGI, per germline. CDR3 protein: CASSYSETINSPLHF. The CDR3 DNA reads TGTGCCAGCAGTTACTCGGAGACGATAAATTCACCCCTCCACTTT.

The chain couples TRBV2 to TRBJ2-5; TRBD1 might be the D (6 bases). CDR3 length equals 13 residues. Per germline, CDR1 SNHLY and CDR2 FYNNEI. V lost 2 bases, J lost 7 bases, and 11 bases lay in between. The CDR3 DNA follows: TGTGCCAGCAGTGAACTGGCACAGGGGACCCAGTACTTC. Protein product: CASSELAQGTQYF. Looking up the rest from reference TRBV2 and TRBJ2-5 gives the full variable domain: EPEVTQTPSHQVTQMGQEVILRCVPISNHLYFYWYRQILGQKVEFLVSFYNNEISEKSEIFDDQFSVERPDGSNFTLKIRSTKLEDSAMYFCASSELAQGTQYFGPGTRLLVL.

V usage is TRBV6-2 or TRBV6-3 and J usage is TRBJ2-7; D is uncertain. CDR1 is MNHEY and CDR2 is SVGEGT in the germline V gene. This CDR3 is 13 amino acids long. The V end was cut by 0 bases, the J end by 2 bases, with 5 bases between. The CDR3 sequence is CASSYSGAYEQYF. For the CDR3, the DNA is TGTGCCAGCAGTTACTCGGGCGCCTACGAGCAGTACTTC.

The chain has TRBV2 and TRBJ2-5; D may be TRBD1 or TRBD2 (6 bases each). Germline V lookup: CDR1 SNHLY, CDR2 FYNNEI. The CDR3 is 14 residues long. V gave up 8 bases and J gave up 4 bases, with 17 bases separating them. The CDR3 sequence is CASVGGRGSETQYF. CDR3 DNA: TGTGCCAGCGTGGGAGGCAGGGGATCAGAGACCCAGTACTTC.

The genes are TRBV20-1 and TRBJ2-3; D possibly corresponds to TRBD1 (5 bases). Germline V CDR1 and CDR2: DFQATT, SNEGSKA (reference sequence). With 6 bases removed from V and 5 bases from J, the gap between germline ends came to 15 bases. There are 13 residues in the CDR3. The CDR3 DNA sequence: TGCAGTGCCGCAAGAATGGGGCAAGATACGCAGTATTTT. Translating it yields CSAARMGQDTQYF.